One sample yielded the 28 T cell receptor beta chains listed below, sequenced in a study of T cells after yellow fever vaccination. TCRdb analysed the 5' RACE reads with MiXCR anew, one entry per CDR3 protein. The sample has roughly 350,000 distinct CDR3 sequences; over 3.5% are singletons. The material sequenced was PBMCs, taken 5 days after the yellow fever booster vaccination. These receptors came from a young man who received the YFV17D yellow fever vaccine.

This clonotype was counted ten times or more. This rearrangement joins TRBV5-5 to TRBJ2-7; D perhaps matches TRBD1 (5 bases). The CDR3 extends over 14 amino acids. The V and J ends lost 0 bases and 0 bases respectively, with 7 bases between them. The germline CDR1 and CDR2 sequences are SGHKS and YYEKEE (reference sequence). This CDR3 reads CASSLGGSSYEQYV. DNA of the CDR3: TGTGCCAGCAGCTTGGGGGGCAGCTCCTACGAGCAGTACGTC.

The V and J genes are TRBV7-9 and TRBJ2-5; possible D gene TRBD1, 6 bases. CDR1 and CDR2 from the germline V gene are SEHNR and FQNEAQ (reference sequence). The CDR3 is made up of 12 amino acids. V gave up 6 bases and J gave up 5 bases, with 10 bases separating them. The CDR3 loop reads CASSWDMETQYF. CDR3 in DNA: TGTGCCAGCAGTTGGGACATGGAGACCCAGTACTTC. Together with reference TRBV7-9 and TRBJ2-5, the CDR3 gives the full variable domain: DTGVSQNPRHKITKRGQNVTFRCDPISEHNRLYWYRQTLGQGPEFLTYFQNEAQLEKSRLLSDRFSAERPKGSFSTLEIQRTEQGDSAMYLCASSWDMETQYFGPGTRLLVL.

This clonotype has a handful of counts. The gene calls are TRBV6-6 and TRBJ1-5; D remains ambiguous. The V end was cut by 5 bases, the J end by 7 bases, with 12 bases between. The CDR3 length is 13 residues. The germline V gene has CDR1 MNHNY and CDR2 SVGAGI (reference sequence). The CDR3 bases are TGTGCCAGCAGTCTGCCCGTAAGGCAGCCCCAGCATTTT. Encoded protein: CASSLPVRQPQHF.

This clonotype was seen more than once but under ten times. The rearrangement uses TRBV6-2 or TRBV6-3 and TRBJ1-5; 9 nucleotides line up with TRBD1. The germline gives CDR1 MNHEY, CDR2 SVGEGT. The ends lost 5 bases at V and 6 bases at J; junction bases unmatched: 8. The CDR3 is made up of 15 amino acids. The CDR3 coding sequence is TGTGCCAGCAGTACTCCCGGGACAGGGCGTCAGCCCCAGCATTTT. This encodes CASSTPGTGRQPQHF.

The genes are TRBV30 and TRBJ2-1; D is uncertain. The CDR3 is 11 residues long. The V gene's germline CDR1 is GTSNPN and CDR2 SVGIG (reference sequence). The V end was cut by 3 bases, the J end by 4 bases, with 4 bases between. The CDR3 bases are TGTGCCTGGAGAAATTACAATGAGCAGTTCTTC. This gives the protein CAWRNYNEQFF.

This clonotype was detected only a few times. V and J are TRBV12-3 or TRBV12-4 and TRBJ1-2, with TRBD1 matching 7 bases. CDR3 size: 15 residues. The J segment lost 4 bases and the V segment lost 6 bases, leaving 11 bases of the junction unmatched. The CDR3 DNA reads TGTGCCAGCAGCCCCACTACAGGGGATCCCTATGGCTACACCTTC. Encoded protein: CASSPTTGDPYGYTF.

This clonotype occurred a few times. The V and J genes are TRBV7-9 and TRBJ2-3, with D unresolved. CDR3 length equals 16 residues. Germline V gives CDR1 SEHNR, CDR2 FQNEAQ (reference sequence). With 7 bases removed from V and 0 bases from J, the gap between germline ends came to 17 bases. The CDR3 region has the DNA TGTGCCAGCAAGCAGGCGGCGGCCACTAGCACAGATACGCAGTATTTT. Translating gives CASKQAAATSTDTQYF.

This clonotype was found many times. J is TRBJ2-2 and V is TRBV6-2 or TRBV6-3; D possibly corresponds to TRBD2 (5 bases). Germline CDR1 is MNHEY and CDR2 is SVGEGT. The CDR3 sequence is 16 residues long. The V gene lost 0 bases and the J gene lost 7 bases, with 15 bases spanning the gap. For the CDR3, the DNA is TGTGCCAGCAGTTACTCGATATTCTACGGGGACGGGGAGCTGTTTTTT. It yields the protein CASSYSIFYGDGELFF.

This clonotype was counted at least ten times. The V call is TRBV14, the J call TRBJ2-3; unclear D gene. V dropped 1 base and J dropped 1 base, with 6 bases sitting between them. The germline gives CDR1 SGHDN, CDR2 FVKESK. The CDR3 loop spans 14 amino acids. The CDR3 nucleotides are TGTGCCAGCAGCCAAGGTCCGGGCACAGATACGCAGTATTTT. This codes for CASSQGPGTDTQYF.

This clonotype was seen a few times. The chain combines TRBV4-3 with TRBJ1-4, with 8 nucleotides matching TRBD1. V dropped 5 bases and J dropped 6; count of bases not matched to a gene: 5. The germline gives CDR1 LGHNA, CDR2 YSLEER. The CDR3 spans 14 residues. The CDR3 is CASSAQGADEKLFF. The DNA for the CDR3 is TGCGCCAGCAGCGCGCAGGGGGCGGATGAAAAACTGTTTTTT.

The J gene is TRBJ2-7, the V gene TRBV7-3, with D tentatively TRBD1 (5 bases). The V end lost 2 bases, the J end lost 6 bases, and 14 bases lay between the germline ends. Germline V gives CDR1 SGHTA, CDR2 FQGTGA. The CDR3 covers 14 residues. The CDR3 DNA is TGTGCCAGCAGCTTAGTGCCAGGGTTGAGCGAGCAGTACTTC. This codes for CASSLVPGLSEQYF.

CDR3 sequence: CASSLEGMGEKLFF. CDR3 nucleotide sequence: TGTGCCAGCAGCTTAGAGGGGATGGGCGAAAAACTGTTTTTT. This chain uses TRBV7-9 with TRBJ1-4; TRBD1 is a possible D gene (5 bases). The germline gives CDR1 SEHNR, CDR2 FQNEAQ (reference sequence). The CDR3 loop spans 14 amino acids. V shed 1 base and J shed 8 bases, with 11 bases lying between them.

This clonotype has ten or more counts. The chain is built from TRBV10-3 and TRBJ2-5, with D perhaps matching TRBD1 (5 bases). The CDR3 has 13 amino acids. The V end was cut by 4 bases, the J end by 2 bases, with 8 bases between. Germline V gene data show CDR1 as ENHRY and CDR2 as SYGVKD. CDR3 sequence (DNA): TGTGCCATCAGTGCGAGGACACAAGAGACCCAGTACTTC. It is translated as CAISARTQETQYF.

The rearrangement uses TRBV5-5 and TRBJ1-1; D is possibly TRBD1 (6 bases). CDR1 and CDR2 (germline): SGHKS, YYEKEE (reference sequence). V lost 0 bases and J 0 bases, leaving 21 bases between the germline ends. This CDR3 has 19 amino acids. CDR3 sequence (DNA): TGTGCCAGCAGCTTGGATGGGGGCGGGAGAAACCCGATGAACACTGAAGCTTTCTTT. Residues: CASSLDGGGRNPMNTEAFF.

This clonotype has more than one count but fewer than ten. The chain uses TRBV14 and TRBJ1-2; TRBD1 is a possible D gene (6 bases). Germline CDR1 is SGHDN and CDR2 is FVKESK. CDR3 length equals 17 residues. The ends were cut back, 0 bases at V and 0 bases at J, with 14 bases in the middle. The CDR3 here is CASSQESGRQANYGYTF. The DNA for the CDR3 is TGTGCCAGCAGCCAAGAATCGGGGAGACAGGCTAACTATGGCTACACCTTC.

The rearrangement uses TRBV20-1 and TRBJ2-3, with 8 nucleotides matching TRBD2. Germline trimming cut 3 bases from V and 6 bases from J; bases unmatched to any gene: 8. CDR1 and CDR2 (germline): DFQATT, SNEGSKA (reference sequence). This CDR3 has 14 residues. The CDR3 protein is CSASPGLAGDTQYF. DNA of the CDR3: TGCAGTGCTAGCCCCGGACTAGCAGGGGATACGCAGTATTTT.

In this sample, this clonotype turned up a few times. V gene TRBV3-1 combines with J gene TRBJ2-5, with 15 bases matching TRBD2. Per germline, CDR1 LGHDT and CDR2 YNNKEL (reference sequence). V trimming: 5 bases; J trimming: 5 bases; junction bases outside the gene matches: 6. This CDR3 spans 16 amino acids. The CDR3 DNA sequence: TGTGCCAGCAGCACGGGACTAGCGGGGGGCCGGGAGACCCAGTACTTC. Protein product: CASSTGLAGGRETQYF.

This clonotype was detected many times. The chain is built from TRBV7-9 and TRBJ2-1, with D unclear. V dropped 4 bases and J dropped 8 bases, with 0 bases sitting between them. This CDR3 has 9 residues. Germline V gene sequence: CDR1 SEHNR, CDR2 FQNEAQ (reference sequence). CDR3 bases: TGTGCCAGCAGCTATGAGCAGTTCTTC. Translating it yields CASSYEQFF.

This clonotype was picked up a small number of times. This chain connects TRBV7-9 to TRBJ2-3, with D hard to call. V lost 5 bases and J 10 bases, leaving 16 bases between the germline ends. The CDR3 runs to 13 residues. Germline values: CDR1 SEHNR, CDR2 FQNEAQ (reference sequence). The CDR3 loop reads CASSTPTAEAQYF. Written as DNA, the CDR3 is TGTGCCAGCAGCACGCCGACCGCCGAGGCGCAGTATTTT. Looking up the rest from reference TRBV7-9 and TRBJ2-3 gives the full variable domain: DTGVSQNPRHKITKRGQNVTFRCDPISEHNRLYWYRQTLGQGPEFLTYFQNEAQLEKSRLLSDRFSAERPKGSFSTLEIQRTEQGDSAMYLCASSTPTAEAQYFGPGTRLTVL.

There are a few counts of this clonotype. The rearrangement uses TRBV7-9 and TRBJ2-2, with TRBD2 matching 11 bases. In germline, CDR1 is SEHNR, CDR2 FQNEAQ (reference sequence). The CDR3 is made up of 18 amino acids. V lost 5 bases and J lost 7; bases outside the gene matches: 15. The CDR3 nucleotides read TGTGCCAGCAGCGGCGAGGCTAGCGGGGGGTCTACTCTCGGGGAGCTGTTTTTT. This translates into CASSGEASGGSTLGELFF.

This clonotype was seen a few times. The chain employs TRBV7-9 and TRBJ2-5; 7 bases match TRBD1. The trim removed 3 bases at V and 1 base at J, leaving 14 bases unmatched. Germline V gene lookup returns CDR1 SEHNR and CDR2 FQNEAQ (reference sequence). The CDR3 sequence is 18 residues long. CDR3 protein: CASSFFGQVEDFQETQYF. CDR3 DNA: TGTGCCAGCAGCTTTTTCGGACAGGTAGAAGATTTCCAAGAGACCCAGTACTTC.

The CDR3: CASSRSDRWSTEAFF. CDR3 DNA sequence: TGCGCCAGCAGCCGATCGGACAGGTGGTCCACTGAAGCTTTCTTT. The genes are TRBV4-3 and TRBJ1-1; TRBD1 aligns across 7 bases. J was trimmed by 4 bases and V by 4 bases; bases with no gene match: 9. The CDR3 has 15 amino acids. The germline gives CDR1 LGHNA, CDR2 YSLEER.

The chain combines TRBV12-3 or TRBV12-4 with TRBJ1-1; 7 bases are a match to TRBD1. After removal of 6 bases from V and 11 bases from J, the junction contained 6 bases not matched to a gene. This CDR3 is 11 amino acids long. The DNA for the CDR3 is TGTGCCAGCAGCAATAACAGGGGTGCTTTCTTT. It specifies CASSNNRGAFF.

The rearrangement links TRBV25-1 to TRBJ2-4, with D maybe TRBD1 (5 bases). The CDR3 totals 12 residues. V was shortened by 8 bases and J by 1 base, with 6 bases between the two germline ends. Germline-derived CDR1 and CDR2 are MGHDK and SYGVNS. The CDR3 DNA reads as TGTGCCAGCGGGGCCGCCAAAAACATTCAGTACTTC. Translation gives CASGAAKNIQYF. Full variable domain (rest looked up from reference TRBV25-1 and TRBJ2-4): EADIYQTPRYLVIGTGKKITLECSQTMGHDKMYWYQQDPGMELHLIHYSYGVNSTEKGDLSSESTVSRIRTEHFPLTLESARPSHTSQYLCASGAAKNIQYFGAGTRLSVL.

This clonotype was recorded at least ten times. The rearrangement links TRBV5-1 to TRBJ2-3; D is tentatively TRBD1 or TRBD2 (5 bases each). The ends were cut back, 3 bases at V and 6 bases at J, with 11 bases in the middle. Germline V gene lookup returns CDR1 SGHRS and CDR2 YFSETQ. CDR3 length: 13 amino acids. Here the CDR3 DNA reads TGCGCCAGCAGCTGGGTGGGGGATGATACGCAGTATTTT. It translates to CASSWVGDDTQYF.

This rearrangement joins TRBV5-1 to TRBJ2-7, with D tentatively TRBD1 (5 bases). V was shortened by 4 bases and J by 1 base, with 6 bases between the two germline ends. Germline V gives CDR1 SGHRS, CDR2 YFSETQ. CDR3 length equals 12 residues. The CDR3: CASSQGSYEQYF. CDR3 nucleotide sequence: TGCGCCAGCAGCCAGGGATCCTACGAGCAGTACTTC.

This clonotype was seen only a few times. The chain links TRBV3-1 to TRBJ1-1; D unclear. Trimming left V 0 bases short and J 0 bases short, with 11 bases between. Germline V gene lookup returns CDR1 LGHDT and CDR2 YNNKEL (reference sequence). The CDR3 totals 16 residues. CDR3 amino acids: CASSQDPKIMNTEAFF. The CDR3 DNA reads TGTGCCAGCAGCCAAGACCCCAAGATCATGAACACTGAAGCTTTCTTT. The full variable domain, with the rest looked up from reference TRBV3-1 and TRBJ1-1, is DTAVSQTPKYLVTQMGNDKSIKCEQNLGHDTMYWYKQDSKKFLKIMFSYNNKELIINETVPNRFSPKSPDKAHLNLHINSLELGDSAVYFCASSQDPKIMNTEAFFGQGTRLTVV.

The chain recombines TRBV24-1 with TRBJ2-7; D gene ambiguous. V gave up 7 bases and J gave up 5 bases, with 5 bases separating them. This CDR3 region has 10 residues. Germline CDR1 and CDR2: KGHDR and SFDVKD. The CDR3 coding sequence is TGTGCCACCAGACCAGACGAGCAGTACTTC. Translating gives CATRPDEQYF.